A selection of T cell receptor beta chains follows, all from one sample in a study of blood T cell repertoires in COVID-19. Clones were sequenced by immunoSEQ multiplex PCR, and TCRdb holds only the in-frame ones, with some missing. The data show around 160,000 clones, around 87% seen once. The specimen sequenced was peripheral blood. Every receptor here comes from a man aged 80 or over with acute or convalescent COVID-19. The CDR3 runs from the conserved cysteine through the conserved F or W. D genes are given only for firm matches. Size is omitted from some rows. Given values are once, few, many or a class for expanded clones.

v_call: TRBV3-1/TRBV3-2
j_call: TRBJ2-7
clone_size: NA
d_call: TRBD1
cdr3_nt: TGTGCCAGCAGCTCTAACAGGGGGACCTACGAGCAGTACTTC
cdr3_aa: CASSSNRGTYEQYF

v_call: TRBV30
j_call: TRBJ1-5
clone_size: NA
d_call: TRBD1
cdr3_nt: TGTGCCTGGAGTATACAGGGGACTTATAGCAATCAGCCCCAGCATTTT
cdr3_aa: CAWSIQGTYSNQPQHF

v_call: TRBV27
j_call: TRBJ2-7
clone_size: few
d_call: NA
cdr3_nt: TGTGCCAGCAGTCCTAGCCGGACAGTAACCTACGAGCAGTACTTC
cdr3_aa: CASSPSRTVTYEQYF

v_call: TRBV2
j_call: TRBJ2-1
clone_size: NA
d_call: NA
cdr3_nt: TGTGCCAGCAAGGGAGCTGGGGATGAGCAGTTCTTC
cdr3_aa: CASKGAGDEQFF

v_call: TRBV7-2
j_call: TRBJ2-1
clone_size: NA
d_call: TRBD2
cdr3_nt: TGTGCCAGCAGCTGGGGGGGTCCTGAGCAGTTCTTC
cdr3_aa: CASSWGGPEQFF

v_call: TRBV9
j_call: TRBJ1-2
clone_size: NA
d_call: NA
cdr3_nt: TGTGCCAGCAGCGTAGCTACAGGGTCTGACTATGGCTACACCTTC
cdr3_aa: CASSVATGSDYGYTF

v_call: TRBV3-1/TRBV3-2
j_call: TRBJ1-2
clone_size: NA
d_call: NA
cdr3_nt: TGTGCCAGCAGCCAAGATCCCGGGAACTATGGCTACACCTTC
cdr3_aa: CASSQDPGNYGYTF

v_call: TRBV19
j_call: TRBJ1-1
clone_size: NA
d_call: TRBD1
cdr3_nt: TGTGCCAGTAGTAGACAGGGGAACACTGAAGCTTTCTTT
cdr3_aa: CASSRQGNTEAFF

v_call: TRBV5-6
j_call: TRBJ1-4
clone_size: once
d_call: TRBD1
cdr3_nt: TGTGCCAGCAGCTTGAGGACAGGCCTTAATGAAAAACTGTTTTTT
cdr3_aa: CASSLRTGLNEKLFF

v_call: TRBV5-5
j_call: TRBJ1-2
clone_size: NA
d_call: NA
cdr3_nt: TGTGCCAGCAGCCCCCGAGGCCAGTCGGCTAACTATGGCTACACCTTC
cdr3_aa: CASSPRGQSANYGYTF

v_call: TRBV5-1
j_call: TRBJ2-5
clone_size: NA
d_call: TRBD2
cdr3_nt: TGCGCCAGCAGCTTGGGGACTAGCCTGAGAGAGACCCAGTACTTC
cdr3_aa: CASSLGTSLRETQYF

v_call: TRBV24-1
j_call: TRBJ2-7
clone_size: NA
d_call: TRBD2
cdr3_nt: TGTGCCACCAGTGATTTAATTCCCGGGACTAGCCTATTCGAGCAGTACTTC
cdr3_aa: CATSDLIPGTSLFEQYF

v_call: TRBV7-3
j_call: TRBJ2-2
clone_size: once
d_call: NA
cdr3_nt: TGTGCCAGCAGCTTAGGACAGAACACCGGGGAGCTGTTTTTT
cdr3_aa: CASSLGQNTGELFF

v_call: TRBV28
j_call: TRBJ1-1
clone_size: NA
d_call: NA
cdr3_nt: TGTGCCAGCAGGACAAGGATGAACACTGAAGCTTTCTTT
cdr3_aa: CASRTRMNTEAFF

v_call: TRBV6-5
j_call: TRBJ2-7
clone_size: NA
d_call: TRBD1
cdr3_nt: TGTGCCAGCAGCCCCTGGGATAAGGGGGCCGAGCAGTACTTC
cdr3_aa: CASSPWDKGAEQYF

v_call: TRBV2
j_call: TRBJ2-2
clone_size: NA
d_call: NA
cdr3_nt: TGTGCCAGCGGCAGGGGGGCCGGGGAGCTGTTTTTT
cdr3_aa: CASGRGAGELFF

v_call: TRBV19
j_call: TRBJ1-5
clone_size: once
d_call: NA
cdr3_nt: TGTGCCAGTAGTCACCCACAGGGTTTTAATCAGCCCCAGCATTTT
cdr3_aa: CASSHPQGFNQPQHF

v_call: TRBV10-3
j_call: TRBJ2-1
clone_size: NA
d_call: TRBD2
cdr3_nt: TGTGCCATCAGTGAACTAGCGGGAGTCACCTACAATGAGCAGTTCTTC
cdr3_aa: CAISELAGVTYNEQFF

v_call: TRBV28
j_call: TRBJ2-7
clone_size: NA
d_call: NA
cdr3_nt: TGTGCCAGCAGTCCCCTGGGAGGAATTTACGAGCAGTACTTC
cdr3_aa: CASSPLGGIYEQYF

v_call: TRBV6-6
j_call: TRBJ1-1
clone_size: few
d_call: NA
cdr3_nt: TGTGCCAGCAGTTACTTGGGGGGGCCTGAAGCTTTCTTT
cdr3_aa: CASSYLGGPEAFF

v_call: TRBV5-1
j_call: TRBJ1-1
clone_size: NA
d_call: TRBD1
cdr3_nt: TGCGCCAGCAGCACGGGACAGGTGAACACTGAAGCTTTCTTT
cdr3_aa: CASSTGQVNTEAFF

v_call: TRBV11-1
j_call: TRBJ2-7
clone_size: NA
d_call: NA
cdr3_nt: TGTGCCAGCAGCTTGGAGTCTAGGGGGGGGCACTACGAGCAGTACTTC
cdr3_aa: CASSLESRGGHYEQYF

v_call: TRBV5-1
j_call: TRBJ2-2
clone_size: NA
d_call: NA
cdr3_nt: TGCGCCAGCAGCTTGGTTCAGTCGAACACCGGGGAGCTGTTTTTT
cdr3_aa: CASSLVQSNTGELFF

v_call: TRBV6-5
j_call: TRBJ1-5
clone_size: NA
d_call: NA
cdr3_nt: TGTGCCAGCAGCACCGGACAGATGATAAATCAGCCCCAGCATTTT
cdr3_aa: CASSTGQMINQPQHF

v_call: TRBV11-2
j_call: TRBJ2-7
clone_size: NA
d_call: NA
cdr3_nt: TGTGCCAGCAGCTTAGCAGGGATCAGCTACGAGCAGTACTTC
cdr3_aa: CASSLAGISYEQYF

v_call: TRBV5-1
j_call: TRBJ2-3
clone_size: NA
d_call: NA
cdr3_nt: TGCGCCAGCAGCTTGGAAGCTTTCACAGATACGCAGTATTTT
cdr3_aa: CASSLEAFTDTQYF